This note documents a single TCR beta chain sequence. This entry belongs to a study of brain T cells in children with intractable seizures. Method: immunoSEQ multiplex PCR; TCRdb's copy keeps in-frame clones and lacks some. This sample has about 350,000 clones, with about 93% found just once. Sample time point: blood from clinic visit 5 months post-surgery; TSC patient then seizure free. Per germline, CDR1 SGHDN and CDR2 FVKESK. This CDR3 spans 15 amino acids. Trimming shortened V by 4 bases and J by 4 bases, and 14 bases separated the two germline ends. The source is a boy younger than two with tuberous sclerosis and intractable seizures. The specimen was peripheral blood, collected around 5 months after surgery. This sequence joins TRBV14 and TRBJ1-3; TRBD1 might be the D (5 bases). This CDR3 reads CASSPQGGAGNTIYF. DNA of the CDR3: TGTGCCAGCAGCCCCCAGGGTGGAGCGGGAAACACCATATATTTT. The whole variable domain, filled in from reference TRBV14 and TRBJ1-3, reads EAGVTQFPSHSVIEKGQTVTLRCDPISGHDNLYWYRRVMGKEIKFLLHFVKESKQDESGMPNNRFLAERTGGTYSTLKVQPAELEDSGVYFCASSPQGGAGNTIYFGEGSWLTVV.